A single TCR beta chain is shown here with its context. Clones were read by immunoSEQ multiplex PCR, and TCRdb kept only the in-frame ones, dropping some. The table has 35,000 to 50,000 clones, 80% to 90% seen once. V shed 3 bases and J shed 0 bases, with 10 bases lying between them. The CDR3 consists of 15 residues. Germline-derived CDR1 and CDR2 are SGDLS and YYNGEE. This record belongs to a study of T cell changes during pregnancy in multiple sclerosis. This clonotype was obtained from a female donor with multiple sclerosis, enrolled in a pregnancy study. V and J are TRBV9 and TRBJ1-3, with D tentatively TRBD1 (5 bases). The sequencing here drew on CD4+ T cells from peripheral blood mononuclear cells, taken after pregnancy. CDR3 sequence reads: CASSEQASSGNTIYF. In nucleotides, the CDR3 is TGTGCCAGCAGCGAACAGGCTAGCTCTGGAAACACCATATATTTT.